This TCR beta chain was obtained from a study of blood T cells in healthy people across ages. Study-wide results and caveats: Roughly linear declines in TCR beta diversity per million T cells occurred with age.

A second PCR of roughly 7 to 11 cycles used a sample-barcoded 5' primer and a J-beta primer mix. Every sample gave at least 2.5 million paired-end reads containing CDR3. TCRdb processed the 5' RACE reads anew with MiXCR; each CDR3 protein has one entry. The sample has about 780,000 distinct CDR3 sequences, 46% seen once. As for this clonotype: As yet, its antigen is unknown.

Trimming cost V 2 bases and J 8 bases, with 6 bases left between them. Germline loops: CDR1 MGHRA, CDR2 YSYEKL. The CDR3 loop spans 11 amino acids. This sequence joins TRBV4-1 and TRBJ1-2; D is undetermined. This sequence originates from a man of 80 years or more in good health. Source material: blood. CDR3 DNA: TGCGCCAGCAGCCAAAGTCGCGGCTACACCTTC. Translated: CASSQSRGYTF.